What follows are 18 T cell receptor beta chains derived from one specimen sequenced in a study of T cell responses to AZD1222 COVID-19 vaccine (dated by TCRdb to the early 2020s). According to the study, the label for this sample's time point signals: about 28 days (+/-7) after the second vaccine dose. Libraries were prepared through the immunoSEQ multiplex PCR assay. What TCRdb holds here is the immuneACCESS table cut down to in-frame rearrangements. Part of the clones is not present; checked against another copy, under half of the missing clones reflect an unresolved V gene, and the others are unexplained. The sample profile shows some 84,000 clones; approximately 83% of them were found once. Of the sample, roughly 12% falls within the top ten clones. The sequencing used peripheral blood, collected 28 days after the second AZD1222 dose. Receptor source: an adult who received the AZD1222 COVID-19 vaccine.

This clone appeared a single time. The rearrangement links TRBV4-1 to TRBJ1-5, with D possibly matching TRBD1 (5 bases). The germline CDR1 and CDR2 sequences are MGHRA and YSYEKL. The CDR3 loop spans 16 amino acids. Trimming removed 0 bases at V and 4 bases at J, with 13 bases between. This CDR3 is CASSQDVGRENQPQHF. The CDR3 bases are TGCGCCAGCAGCCAAGATGTTGGCAGGGAAAATCAGCCCCAGCATTTT.

The chain has TRBV27 and TRBJ1-1, with 8 bases fitting TRBD1. Germline values: CDR1 MNHEY, CDR2 SMNVEV (reference sequence). CDR3 length: 17 residues. Germline trimming cut 6 bases from V and 2 bases from J; bases unmatched to any gene: 14. The CDR3 DNA reads TGTGCCAGCAGCCCCAAGGCAGGGGGCGCGGGTAACACTGAAGCTTTCTTT. This codes for CASSPKAGGAGNTEAFF.

The chain has TRBV7-8 and TRBJ1-1; D gene unclear. This CDR3 has 12 amino acids. Germline lookup yields CDR1 SGHVS and CDR2 FQNEAQ. Trimming pared 5 bases from V and 8 bases from J, leaving 12 bases between. CDR3 in amino acids: CASSLNGWEAFF. The CDR3 DNA is TGTGCCAGCAGCCTAAATGGGTGGGAAGCTTTCTTT.

The gene calls are TRBV21-1 and TRBJ1-1. TRBV21-1 is designated a pseudogene. CDR3 length: 19 residues. CDR3 residues: CASSKKAGGTLSAKNEAFF. CDR3 bases: TGTGCCAGCAGCAAAAAAGCGGGGGGAACCTTAAGCGCAAAAAACGAAGCTTTCTTT.

The rearrangement links TRBV5-4 to TRBJ1-2; no firm D call. V lost 5 bases, J lost 8 bases, and 19 bases lay in between. The CDR3 spans 14 residues. Germline V lookup: CDR1 SGHNT, CDR2 YYREEE (reference sequence). For the CDR3, the DNA is TGTGCCAGCAGTCACCAAAACGCGGTTGGCGGCTACACCTTC. This gives the protein CASSHQNAVGGYTF.

This clone was counted once. This rearrangement joins TRBV28 to TRBJ2-7; TRBD2 might be the D (6 bases). This CDR3 is built from 17 residues. From germline, CDR1 is MDHEN and CDR2 SYDVKM. V was trimmed by 7 bases and J by 2 bases, leaving 24 bases between them. The CDR3 bases are TGTGCCAGCATGCAGACGCTGGGGGGAGGACCCACCTACGAGCAGTACTTC. This translates into CASMQTLGGGPTYEQYF.

In nucleotides, the CDR3 is TGTGCCAGCAGCCGGGGGGGGACAGGGGTAAATGGAAACACCATATATTTT. Protein product: CASSRGGTGVNGNTIYF. The rearrangement links TRBV7-2 to TRBJ1-3, with 10 bases aligning to TRBD1. The V segment lost 5 bases and the J segment 3 bases; nucleotides outside the gene matches: 10. The CDR3 covers 17 residues. Germline CDR1 reads SGHTA; CDR2 reads FQGNSA.

The chain has TRBV7-3 and TRBJ2-1; D is ambiguous. Trimming shortened V by 1 base and J by 2 bases, and 6 bases separated the two germline ends. The CDR3 loop spans 14 amino acids. The germline V gene encodes CDR1 SGHTA and CDR2 FQGTGA. The CDR3 sequence is CASSLRATYNEQFF. The CDR3, as DNA: TGTGCCAGCAGCTTAAGGGCTACCTACAATGAGCAGTTCTTC.

The rearrangement uses TRBV12-5 and TRBJ1-5; D may be TRBD1 (6 bases). Germline V gene data show CDR1 as LGHNT and CDR2 as FRNRAP. The CDR3 runs to 15 residues. Trimming removed 0 bases from V and 3 bases from J, with 9 bases in between. CDR3 loop: CASGLVRDTNQPQHF. The CDR3 region has the DNA TGTGCTAGTGGTTTGGTACGGGACACCAATCAGCCCCAGCATTTT. Filled out from reference TRBV12-5 and TRBJ1-5, the complete variable domain reads DARVTQTPRHKVTEMGQEVTMRCQPILGHNTVFWYRQTMMQGLELLAYFRNRAPLDDSGMPKDRFSAEMPDATLATLKIQPSEPRDSAVYFCASGLVRDTNQPQHFGDGTRLSIL.

In its sample, this clone was seen a few times. This rearrangement joins TRBV7-2 to TRBJ2-7, with 8 bases matching TRBD1. The CDR3 is 13 amino acids. Germline CDR1 and CDR2: SGHTA and FQGNSA. The trim removed 2 bases at V and 4 bases at J, leaving 1 base unmatched. CDR3 residues: CASSLQGAYEQYF. The CDR3 DNA sequence: TGTGCCAGCAGCTTACAGGGGGCTTACGAGCAGTACTTC.

The V gene is TRBV7-2, the J gene TRBJ1-5; TRBD1 is a possible D gene (5 bases). This CDR3 spans 14 amino acids. Germline assignment: CDR1 SGHTA and CDR2 FQGNSA. The V end was cut by 2 bases, the J end by 1 base, with 6 bases between. This CDR3 reads CASSLRGSNQPQHF. The CDR3 DNA is TGTGCCAGCAGCTTACGGGGCAGCAATCAGCCCCAGCATTTT.

The chain has TRBV6-5 and TRBJ1-5; perhaps TRBD1 as D (6 bases). Germline lookup yields CDR1 MNHEY and CDR2 SVGAGI. The CDR3 is 14 residues long. The V end lost 8 bases, the J end lost 1 base, and 12 bases lay between the germline ends. The CDR3 sequence: CASSGADSNQPQHF. The CDR3 DNA reads as TGTGCCAGCTCAGGGGCAGACAGCAATCAGCCCCAGCATTTT.

CDR3 DNA: TGTGCCAGCAGCGTAGAGGTTGACATTTCCTACAATGAGCAGTTCTTC. Translating it yields CASSVEVDISYNEQFF. J is TRBJ2-1 and V is TRBV9; D is undetermined. The germline gives CDR1 SGDLS, CDR2 YYNGEE. V was cut by 0 bases and J by 1 base, with 11 bases left in between. CDR3 size: 16 residues.

The rearrangement joins TRBV24-1 to TRBJ2-1, with 8 bases identical to TRBD2. V was pared by 4 bases and J by 9 bases, with 7 bases of the junction left unmatched. The CDR3 is 14 amino acids. CDR1 and CDR2 (germline): KGHDR, SFDVKD. For the CDR3, the DNA is TGTGCCACCAGTGACCCCGGACTAGCAGCTGAGCAGTTCTTC. It encodes CATSDPGLAAEQFF.

This clone has only a few counts. The chain carries TRBV10-3 and TRBJ1-4; D remains ambiguous. This CDR3 region has 13 residues. The germline V and J ends were trimmed by 6 bases and 4 bases, with 9 bases remaining between them. Germline lookup yields CDR1 ENHRY and CDR2 SYGVKD. CDR3 DNA: TGTGCCATCAGCCTTTCCATTAATGAAAAACTGTTTTTT. Amino acid sequence: CAISLSINEKLFF.

V usage is TRBV21-1 and J usage is TRBJ1-6; TRBD1 reflects the table's D call only, with no check against the DNA. TRBV21-1 is assigned pseudogene status. This CDR3 contains 17 residues. DNA of the CDR3: TGTGCCAGCAGCAAAGAGGGCAGGCCTAGGGGATGTTCACCCCTCCACTTT. It encodes CASSKEGRPRGCSPLHF.

This chain joins TRBV7-2 and TRBJ2-7; 13 bases are a match to TRBD2. Per germline, CDR1 SGHTA and CDR2 FQGNSA. Losses at the gene ends were 5 bases for V and 2 bases for J; bases not matched to a gene: 3. CDR3 length equals 15 residues. The CDR3 sequence is CASSPGTSGAYEQYF. As DNA, the CDR3 is TGTGCCAGCAGCCCCGGGACTAGCGGGGCCTACGAGCAGTACTTC.

The chain is built from TRBV3-1 (or the pseudogene TRBV3-2) and TRBJ2-7; D gene ambiguous. V gave up 1 base and J gave up 5 bases, with 6 bases separating them. Looked up from germline, CDR1 is LGHDT and CDR2 is YNNKEL (reference sequence). The CDR3 length is 12 residues. CDR3 coding DNA: TGTGCCAGCAGCCAAGTGGGGAACGAGCAGTACTTC. Translating gives CASSQVGNEQYF.